These T cell receptor beta chains were read from a single sample in a study of blood T cell repertoires in COVID-19. The table came from immunoSEQ multiplex PCR; TCRdb's copy has only in-frame clones and leaves some out. The sample contains about 250,000 clones, around 86% of which appear only once. Sequencing was performed on peripheral blood. Source of these receptors: a woman aged 55-69 years who had recovered from COVID-19. Each CDR3 is given with its conserved first and last residue. The D gene is left open where the match is weak. Only some rows state a clone size, as once, few, many or a class for expanded clones.

J gene: TRBJ2-3; V gene: TRBV7-9; D gene: .; clone size: few; CDR3 DNA: TGTGCCAGCAGCTTAGAGGAAAGAAGGGGTGATACGCAGTATTTT; CDR3 protein: CASSLEERRGDTQYF
J gene: TRBJ1-1; V gene: TRBV28; D gene: TRBD1; clone size: .; CDR3 DNA: TGTGCCAGCAGTTTACTCCCGGGACAGCCCTTCTTT; CDR3 protein: CASSLLPGQPFF
J gene: TRBJ2-1; V gene: TRBV28; D gene: .; clone size: once; CDR3 DNA: TGTGCCAGCAGGTCTATGGAGCAGTTCTTC; CDR3 protein: CASRSMEQFF
J gene: TRBJ1-5; V gene: TRBV6-5; D gene: .; clone size: .; CDR3 DNA: TGTGCCAGCAGTTCAGGTGGCCGGAATCAGCCCCAGCATTTT; CDR3 protein: CASSSGGRNQPQHF
J gene: TRBJ2-2; V gene: TRBV6-2/TRBV6-3; D gene: .; clone size: .; CDR3 DNA: TGTGCCAGCAGTTACTCCCAAACCGGGGAGCTGTTTTTT; CDR3 protein: CASSYSQTGELFF
J gene: TRBJ2-3; V gene: TRBV7-2; D gene: .; clone size: once; CDR3 DNA: TGTGCCAGCAGCTTAGGTCTAGCCCTCGCAGATACGCAGTATTTT; CDR3 protein: CASSLGLALADTQYF
J gene: TRBJ2-3; V gene: TRBV24-1; D gene: TRBD1; clone size: .; CDR3 DNA: TGTGCCACCAGCCGACACAGGGGACACACAGATACGCAGTATTTT; CDR3 protein: CATSRHRGHTDTQYF
J gene: TRBJ2-1; V gene: TRBV23-1; D gene: .; clone size: .; CDR3 DNA: TGCGCCAGCAGTCACCTCCGGCACAGTAAGCCTGCGCGCTCCTACAATGAGCAGTTCTTC; CDR3 protein: CASSHLRHSKPARSYNEQFF
J gene: TRBJ1-1; V gene: TRBV15; D gene: TRBD1; clone size: .; CDR3 DNA: TGTGCCACCAGCAGAGTCCAGGGGGCCTTCACTGAAGCTTTCTTT; CDR3 protein: CATSRVQGAFTEAFF
J gene: TRBJ2-1; V gene: TRBV7-2; D gene: TRBD2; clone size: .; CDR3 DNA: TGTGCCAGCAGCTTAGGACTAGCGGGGGGGCGGTACAATGAGCAGTTCTTC; CDR3 protein: CASSLGLAGGRYNEQFF
J gene: TRBJ1-5; V gene: TRBV6-2/TRBV6-3; D gene: .; clone size: few; CDR3 DNA: TGTGCCAGCAGCTACTTGGGACTTAATAGCAATCAGCCCCAGCATTTT; CDR3 protein: CASSYLGLNSNQPQHF
J gene: TRBJ1-4; V gene: TRBV6-1; D gene: TRBD1; clone size: .; CDR3 DNA: TGTGCCAGCAGTGAACAGGGACAGGTAGAAGAAAAACTGTTTTTT; CDR3 protein: CASSEQGQVEEKLFF
J gene: TRBJ1-2; V gene: TRBV30; D gene: TRBD1; clone size: .; CDR3 DNA: TGTGCCTTCCGAGACCCCGCAGAGACAGGGGACTATGGCTACACCTTC; CDR3 protein: CAFRDPAETGDYGYTF
J gene: TRBJ2-2; V gene: TRBV9; D gene: .; clone size: .; CDR3 DNA: TGTGCCAGCAGCCCGAATCCCGCAGGGTTTGGTATGCACACCGGGGAGCTGTTTTTT; CDR3 protein: CASSPNPAGFGMHTGELFF
J gene: TRBJ2-4; V gene: TRBV7-2; D gene: TRBD2; clone size: .; CDR3 DNA: TGTGCCAGCAGCTTTAGCGGGGGGGCCCAAAACATTCAGTACTTC; CDR3 protein: CASSFSGGAQNIQYF
J gene: TRBJ1-2; V gene: TRBV25-1; D gene: .; clone size: few; CDR3 DNA: TGTGCCAGCAGTGAATATCCCCCCCGCGCAGGGCATGGTGGCTACACCTTC; CDR3 protein: CASSEYPPRAGHGGYTF
J gene: TRBJ2-5; V gene: TRBV24-1; D gene: .; clone size: .; CDR3 DNA: TGTGCCACCAGTGACCCCGGGCCCAGGGTAGCAGAGACCCAGTACTTC; CDR3 protein: CATSDPGPRVAETQYF